This TCR beta chain came from a study of CD8 T cells in Susac syndrome. In germline, CDR1 is SGHVS, CDR2 FNYEAQ. The V gene end was trimmed by 3 bases and the J gene end by 0 bases; junction bases not matched to a gene: 8. The length of the CDR3 is 17 residues. Regarding the study as a whole: By the study's own acknowledgment, its TCR sequencing and HLA analysis included relatively few individuals.

A note on this clonotype: Antigen unknown.

Reverse transcription of roughly 0.45 to 1 ug RNA was carried out with random hexamers. By means of immunoSEQ multiplex PCR, TCR beta CDR3 spanning 54 Vbeta and 13 Jbeta underwent amplification. TCRdb reprocessed the immunoSEQ multiplex PCR reads via MiXCR and lists one record per CDR3 protein. Among fewer than 85,000 distinct CDR3 sequences, about 95% were seen once, and the ten largest hold roughly 0.39%. The multiple sclerosis control group consisted of treatment-naive patients whose relapsing-remitting disease, which was either stable or active, fulfilled revised McDonald criteria. Sequencing was done on a sample of CD8+ T cells from PBMCs. The TCR originated in a human donor with multiple sclerosis. V and J are TRBV7-6 and TRBJ2-7, with 10 bases lining up with TRBD2. The CDR3, as DNA: TGTGCCAGCAGCTTTACTTTAGCGGGGGGTAGCTCCTACGAGCAGTACTTC. This translates into CASSFTLAGGSSYEQYF.